The T cell receptor beta chain described here comes from a study of T cell responses to AZD1222 COVID-19 vaccine. The study's findings and limits: Repertoire sampling happened only post peak T cell response. Distributed over spike, vaccine-associated CD4 TCRs predominated at 160-218 and 743-854. Reportedly, nearly half the spike-specific TCRs target unmutated variant regions. Clonal diversity was possibly underestimated, and the donors were mostly white British, with more females.

For this clone: Its target is unknown.

The assay was immunoSEQ multiplex PCR, and TCRdb's table has in-frame clones only and misses some. The profile shows about 130,000 clones, about 90% of them singletons. The sequence was obtained from an adult in good health. The source was peripheral blood, collected on day 0 of AZD1222 vaccination.

The CDR3: CASSWGGQGANYGYTF. The DNA of the CDR3 is TGCGCCAGCAGCTGGGGCGGACAGGGGGCTAACTATGGCTACACCTTC. The gene calls are TRBV5-1 and TRBJ1-2; 10 nucleotides align to TRBD1. Trimming at V came to 3 bases and at J to 0 bases, leaving 5 bases not matched to a gene. CDR3 size: 16 residues. From germline, CDR1 is SGHRS and CDR2 YFSETQ.